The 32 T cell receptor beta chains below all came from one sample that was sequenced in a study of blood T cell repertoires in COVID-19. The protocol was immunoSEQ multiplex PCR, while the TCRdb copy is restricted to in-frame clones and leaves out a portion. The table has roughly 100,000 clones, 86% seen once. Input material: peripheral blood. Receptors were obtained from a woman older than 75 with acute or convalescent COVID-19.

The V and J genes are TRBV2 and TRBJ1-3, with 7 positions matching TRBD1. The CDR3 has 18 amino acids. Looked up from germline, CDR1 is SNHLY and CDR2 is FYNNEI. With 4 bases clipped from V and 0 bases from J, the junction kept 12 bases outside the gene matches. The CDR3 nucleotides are TGTGCCAGCAGTGTTCGGGACAGCTTCCTGAGCTCTGGAAACACCATATATTTT. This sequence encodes CASSVRDSFLSSGNTIYF.

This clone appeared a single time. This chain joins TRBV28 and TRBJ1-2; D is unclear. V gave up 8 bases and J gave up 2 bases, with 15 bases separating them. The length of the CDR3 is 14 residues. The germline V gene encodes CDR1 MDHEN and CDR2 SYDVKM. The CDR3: CASQLGRLNYGYTF. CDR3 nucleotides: TGTGCCAGCCAATTAGGGAGGCTAAACTATGGCTACACCTTC.

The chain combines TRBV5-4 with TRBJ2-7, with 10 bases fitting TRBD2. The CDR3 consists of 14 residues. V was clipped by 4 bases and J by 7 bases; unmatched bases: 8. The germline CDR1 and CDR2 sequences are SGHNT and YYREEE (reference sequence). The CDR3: CASSIQRGGREQYF. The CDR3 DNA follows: TGTGCCAGCAGCATACAGCGGGGGGGCCGTGAGCAGTACTTC.

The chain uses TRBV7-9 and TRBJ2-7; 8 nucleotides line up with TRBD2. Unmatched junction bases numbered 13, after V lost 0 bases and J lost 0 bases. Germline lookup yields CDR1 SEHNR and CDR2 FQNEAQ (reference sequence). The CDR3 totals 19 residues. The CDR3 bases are TGTGCCAGCAGCTTAGCCGGGGGGGTAGCGGGCGTCAGCTCCTACGAGCAGTACTTC. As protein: CASSLAGGVAGVSSYEQYF.

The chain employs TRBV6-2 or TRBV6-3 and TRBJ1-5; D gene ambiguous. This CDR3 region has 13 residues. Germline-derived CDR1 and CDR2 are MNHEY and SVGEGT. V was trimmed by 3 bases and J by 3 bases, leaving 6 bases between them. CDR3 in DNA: TGTGCCAGCAGTTATGAGCTCAATCAGCCCCAGCATTTT. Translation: CASSYELNQPQHF.

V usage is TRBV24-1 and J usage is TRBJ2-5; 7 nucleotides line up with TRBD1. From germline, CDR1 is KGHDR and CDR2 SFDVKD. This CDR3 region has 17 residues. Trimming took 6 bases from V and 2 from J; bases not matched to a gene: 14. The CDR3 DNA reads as TGTGCCACCAGTTCCGCCTCGTTGGGACAGTATCAAGAGACCCAGTACTTC. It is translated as CATSSASLGQYQETQYF.

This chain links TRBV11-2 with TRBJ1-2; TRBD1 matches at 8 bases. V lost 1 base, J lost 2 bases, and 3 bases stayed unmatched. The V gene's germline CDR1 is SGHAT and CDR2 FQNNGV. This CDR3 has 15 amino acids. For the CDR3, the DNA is TGTGCCAGCAGCTTAGGTCAGGGGGCCAACTATGGCTACACCTTC. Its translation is CASSLGQGANYGYTF.

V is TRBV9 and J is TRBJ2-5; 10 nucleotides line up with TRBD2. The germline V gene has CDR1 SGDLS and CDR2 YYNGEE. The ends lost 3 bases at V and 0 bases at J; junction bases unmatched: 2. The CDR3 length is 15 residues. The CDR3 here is CASSASGGNQETQYF. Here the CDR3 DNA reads TGTGCCAGCAGCGCTAGCGGGGGTAACCAAGAGACCCAGTACTTC.

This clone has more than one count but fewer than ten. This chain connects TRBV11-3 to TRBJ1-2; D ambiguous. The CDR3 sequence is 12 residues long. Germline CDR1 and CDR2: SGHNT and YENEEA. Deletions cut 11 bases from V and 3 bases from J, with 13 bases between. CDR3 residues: CACGRVDYGYTF. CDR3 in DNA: TGTGCCTGCGGGCGGGTCGACTATGGCTACACCTTC. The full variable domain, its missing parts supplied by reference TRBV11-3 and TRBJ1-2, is EAGVVQSPRYKIIEKKQPVAFWCNPISGHNTLYWYLQNLGQGPELLIRYENEEAVDDSQLPKDRFSAERLKGVDSTLKIQPAELGDSAVYLCACGRVDYGYTFGSGTRLTVV.

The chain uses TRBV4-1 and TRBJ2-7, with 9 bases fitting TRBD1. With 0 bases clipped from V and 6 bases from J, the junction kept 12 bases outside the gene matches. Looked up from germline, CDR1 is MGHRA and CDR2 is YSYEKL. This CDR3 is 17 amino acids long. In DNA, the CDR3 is TGCGCCAGCAGCCAAGAAATCTCCGGGACAGGGAAAGTCGAGCAGTACTTC. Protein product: CASSQEISGTGKVEQYF.

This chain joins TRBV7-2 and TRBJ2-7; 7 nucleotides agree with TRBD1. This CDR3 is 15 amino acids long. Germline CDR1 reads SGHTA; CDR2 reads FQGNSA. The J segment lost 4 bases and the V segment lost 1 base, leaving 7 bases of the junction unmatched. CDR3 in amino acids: CASSLEGQTLYEQYF. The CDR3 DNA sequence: TGTGCCAGCAGCTTAGAGGGACAGACCCTTTACGAGCAGTACTTC.

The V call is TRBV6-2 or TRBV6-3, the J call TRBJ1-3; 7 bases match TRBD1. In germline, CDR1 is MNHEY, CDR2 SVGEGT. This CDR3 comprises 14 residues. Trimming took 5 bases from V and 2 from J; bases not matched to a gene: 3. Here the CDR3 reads CASSLTGTGNTIYF. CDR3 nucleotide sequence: TGTGCCAGCAGTCTGACAGGGACTGGAAACACCATATATTTT.

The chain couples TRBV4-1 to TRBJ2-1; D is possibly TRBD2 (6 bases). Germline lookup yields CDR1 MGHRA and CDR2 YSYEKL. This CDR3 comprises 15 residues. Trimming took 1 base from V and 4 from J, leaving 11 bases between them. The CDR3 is CASSQASLAYNEQFF. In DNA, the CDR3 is TGCGCCAGCAGCCAAGCGAGCCTAGCGTACAATGAGCAGTTCTTC.

The CDR3 sequence: CASGFSGNTEAFF. The CDR3 nucleotides are TGTGCTAGTGGTTTCAGCGGGAACACTGAAGCTTTCTTT. This sequence joins TRBV12-5 and TRBJ1-1; D is unclear. The CDR3 sequence is 13 residues long. CDR1 is LGHNT and CDR2 is FRNRAP in the germline V gene. V lost 3 bases to trimming and J lost 1 base, with 6 bases between them.

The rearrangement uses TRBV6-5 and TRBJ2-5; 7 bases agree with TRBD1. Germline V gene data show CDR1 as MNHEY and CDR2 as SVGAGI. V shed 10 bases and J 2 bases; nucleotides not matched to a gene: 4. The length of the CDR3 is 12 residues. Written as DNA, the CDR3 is TGTGCCACCTTGGGACAGCAAGAGACCCAGTACTTC. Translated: CATLGQQETQYF.

The CDR3 coding sequence is TGTGCCAGCAGCCAAGGTTCTAGCGGGGGAATTGAGCAGTTCTTC. Residues: CASSQGSSGGIEQFF. The J gene is TRBJ2-1, the V gene TRBV3-1 (or the pseudogene TRBV3-2); 10 bases line up with TRBD2. J lost 9 bases, V lost 1 base, and 6 bases had no gene match. Germline-derived CDR1 and CDR2 are LGHDT and YNNKEL (reference sequence). The CDR3 has 15 residues.

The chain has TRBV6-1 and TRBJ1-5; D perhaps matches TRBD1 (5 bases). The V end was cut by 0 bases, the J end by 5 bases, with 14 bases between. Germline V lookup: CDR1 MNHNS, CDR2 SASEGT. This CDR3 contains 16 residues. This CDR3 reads CASSEAQRRGDQPQHF. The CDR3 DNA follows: TGTGCCAGCAGTGAAGCGCAGCGGCGGGGCGATCAGCCCCAGCATTTT.

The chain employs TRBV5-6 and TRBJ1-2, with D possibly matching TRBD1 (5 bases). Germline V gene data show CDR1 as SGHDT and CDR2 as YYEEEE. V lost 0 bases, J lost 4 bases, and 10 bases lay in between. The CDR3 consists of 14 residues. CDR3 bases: TGTGCCAGCAGCTTGGAACAGGTTTTCTATGGCTACACCTTC. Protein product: CASSLEQVFYGYTF. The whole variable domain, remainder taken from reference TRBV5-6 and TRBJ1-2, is DAGVTQSPTHLIKTRGQQVTLRCSPKSGHDTVSWYQQALGQGPQFIFQYYEEEERQRGNFPDRFSGHQFPNYSSELNVNALLLGDSALYLCASSLEQVFYGYTFGSGTRLTVV.

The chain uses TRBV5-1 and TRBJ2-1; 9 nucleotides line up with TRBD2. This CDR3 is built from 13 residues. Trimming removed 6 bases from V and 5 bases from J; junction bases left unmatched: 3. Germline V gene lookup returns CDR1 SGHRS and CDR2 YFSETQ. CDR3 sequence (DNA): TGCGCCAGCATAAGGACTAGCGACAATGAGCAGTTCTTC. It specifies CASIRTSDNEQFF.

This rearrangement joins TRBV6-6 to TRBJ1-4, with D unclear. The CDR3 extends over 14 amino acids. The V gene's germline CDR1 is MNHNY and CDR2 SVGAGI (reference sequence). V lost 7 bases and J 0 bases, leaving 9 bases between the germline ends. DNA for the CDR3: TGTGCCAGCACCCCCCGGGCAACTAATGAAAAACTGTTTTTT. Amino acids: CASTPRATNEKLFF.

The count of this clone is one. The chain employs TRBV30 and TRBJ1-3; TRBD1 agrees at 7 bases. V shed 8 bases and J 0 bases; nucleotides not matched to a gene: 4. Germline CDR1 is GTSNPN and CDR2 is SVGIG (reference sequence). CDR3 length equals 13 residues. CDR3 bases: TGTGCCGGAACAGGGGCCTCTGGAAACACCATATATTTT. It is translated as CAGTGASGNTIYF.

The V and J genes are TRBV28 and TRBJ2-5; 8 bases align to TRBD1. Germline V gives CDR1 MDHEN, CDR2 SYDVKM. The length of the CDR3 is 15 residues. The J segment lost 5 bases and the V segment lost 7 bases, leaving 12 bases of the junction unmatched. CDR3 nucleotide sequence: TGTGCCAGCACCATTGGGACAGGTTTGTCTGAGACCCAGTACTTC. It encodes CASTIGTGLSETQYF.

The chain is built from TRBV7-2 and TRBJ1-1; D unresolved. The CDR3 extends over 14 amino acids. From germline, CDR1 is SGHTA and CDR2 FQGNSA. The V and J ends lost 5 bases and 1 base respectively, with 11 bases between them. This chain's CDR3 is CASSPGPANTEAFF. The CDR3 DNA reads TGTGCCAGCAGCCCTGGGCCTGCGAACACTGAAGCTTTCTTT.

The CDR3 nucleotides read TGTGCCAGCAGTCTTACTAGCGCCGGGGAGCTGTTTTTT. Encoded protein: CASSLTSAGELFF. The chain uses TRBV12-3 or TRBV12-4 and TRBJ2-2, with 7 nucleotides matching TRBD2. This CDR3 is 13 amino acids long. The junction had 3 bases not matched to a gene; V was cut back by 5 bases and J by 6 bases.

The CDR3 sequence is CASTLGTHNTEAFF. The CDR3 region has the DNA TGTGCCAGCACCCTAGGGACACACAACACTGAAGCTTTCTTT. The rearrangement uses TRBV5-8 and TRBJ1-1; D possibly corresponds to TRBD1 (6 bases). Germline-derived CDR1 and CDR2 are SGHTS and YDEGEE. CDR3 length: 14 residues. Trimming left V 6 bases short and J 2 bases short, with 14 bases between.

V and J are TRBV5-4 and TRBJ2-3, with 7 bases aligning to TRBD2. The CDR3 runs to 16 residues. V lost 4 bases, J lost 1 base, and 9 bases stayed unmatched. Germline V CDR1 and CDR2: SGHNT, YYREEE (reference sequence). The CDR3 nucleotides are TGTGCCAGCAGCCATGAGCGGGGCGGGGGCACAGATACGCAGTATTTT. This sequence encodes CASSHERGGGTDTQYF.

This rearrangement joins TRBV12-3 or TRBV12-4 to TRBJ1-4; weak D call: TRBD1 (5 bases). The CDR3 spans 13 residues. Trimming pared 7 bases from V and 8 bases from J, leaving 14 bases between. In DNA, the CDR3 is TGTGCCAGCACCCCGGGGGGGTGGGAAAAACTGTTTTTT. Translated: CASTPGGWEKLFF.

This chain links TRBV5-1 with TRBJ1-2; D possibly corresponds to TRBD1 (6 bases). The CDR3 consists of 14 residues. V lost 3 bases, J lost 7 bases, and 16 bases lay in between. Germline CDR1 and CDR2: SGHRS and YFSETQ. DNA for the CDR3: TGCGCCAGCAGCTCCGGACAGCCTACGGGTGGCTACACCTTC. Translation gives CASSSGQPTGGYTF.

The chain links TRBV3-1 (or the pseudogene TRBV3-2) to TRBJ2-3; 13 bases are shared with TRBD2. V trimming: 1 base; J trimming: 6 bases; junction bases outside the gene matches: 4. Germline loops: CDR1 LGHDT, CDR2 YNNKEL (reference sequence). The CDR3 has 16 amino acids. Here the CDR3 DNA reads TGTGCCAGCAGCCAAGGACTAGCGGGGGGCAGGGATACGCAGTATTTT. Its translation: CASSQGLAGGRDTQYF.

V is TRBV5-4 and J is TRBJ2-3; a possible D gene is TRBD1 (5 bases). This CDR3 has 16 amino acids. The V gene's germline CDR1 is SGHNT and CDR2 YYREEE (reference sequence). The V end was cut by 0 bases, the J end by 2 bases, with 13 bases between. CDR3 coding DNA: TGTGCCAGCAGCTTGGACTCTTTGGGGCACACAGATACGCAGTATTTT. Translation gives CASSLDSLGHTDTQYF.

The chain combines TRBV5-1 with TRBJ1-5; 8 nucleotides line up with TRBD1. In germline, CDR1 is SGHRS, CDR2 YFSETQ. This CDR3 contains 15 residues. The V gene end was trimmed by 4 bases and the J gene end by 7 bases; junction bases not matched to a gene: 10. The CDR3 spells CASSLGQGGYQPQHF. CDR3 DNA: TGCGCCAGCAGCCTAGGACAGGGAGGGTACCAGCCCCAGCATTTT.

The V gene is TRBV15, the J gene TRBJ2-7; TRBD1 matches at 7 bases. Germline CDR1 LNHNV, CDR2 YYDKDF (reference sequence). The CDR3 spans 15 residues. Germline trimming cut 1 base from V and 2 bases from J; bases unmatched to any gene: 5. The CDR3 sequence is CATSRVRTGAYEQYF. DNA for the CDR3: TGTGCCACCAGCAGAGTGAGGACAGGAGCCTACGAGCAGTACTTC.